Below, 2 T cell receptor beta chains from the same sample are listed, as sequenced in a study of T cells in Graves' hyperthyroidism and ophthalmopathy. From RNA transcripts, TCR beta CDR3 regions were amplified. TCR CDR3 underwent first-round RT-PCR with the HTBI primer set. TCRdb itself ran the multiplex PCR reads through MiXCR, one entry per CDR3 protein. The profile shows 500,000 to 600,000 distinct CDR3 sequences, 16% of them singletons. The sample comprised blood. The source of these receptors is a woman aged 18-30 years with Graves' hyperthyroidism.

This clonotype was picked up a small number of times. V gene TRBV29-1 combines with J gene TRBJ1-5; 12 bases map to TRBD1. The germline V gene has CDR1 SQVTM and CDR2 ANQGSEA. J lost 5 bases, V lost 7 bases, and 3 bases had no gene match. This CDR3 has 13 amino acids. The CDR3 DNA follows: TGCAGCGCCGGGACAGGGGGCGATCAGCCCCAGCATTTT. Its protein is CSAGTGGDQPQHF.

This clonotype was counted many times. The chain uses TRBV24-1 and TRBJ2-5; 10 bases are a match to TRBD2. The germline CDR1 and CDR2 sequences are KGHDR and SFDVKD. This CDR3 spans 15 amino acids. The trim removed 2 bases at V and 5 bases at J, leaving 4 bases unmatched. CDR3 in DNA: TGTGCCACCAGTGATTCGGGACTAGCGTCGGAGACCCAGTACTTC. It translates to CATSDSGLASETQYF.